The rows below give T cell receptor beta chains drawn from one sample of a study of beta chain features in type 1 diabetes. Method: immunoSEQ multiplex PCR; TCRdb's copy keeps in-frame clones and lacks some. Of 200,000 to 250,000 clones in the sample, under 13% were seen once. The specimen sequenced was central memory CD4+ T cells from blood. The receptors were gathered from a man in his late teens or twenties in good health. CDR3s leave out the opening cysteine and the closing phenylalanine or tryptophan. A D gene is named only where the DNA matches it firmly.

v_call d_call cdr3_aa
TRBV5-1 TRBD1 ASSPGQGVMTDTQY
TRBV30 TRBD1 AWDRAGTGTTKNIQY
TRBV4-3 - ASSQMTSANEKLF
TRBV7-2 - ASSLERVKTQY
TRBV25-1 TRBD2 ASSLMGLAGTDTQY
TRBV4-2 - ASSPSGGITTDTQY
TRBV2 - ASTGRGSFAF
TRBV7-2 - ASSLEVDQPQH
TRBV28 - ASSLPLGLQETQY
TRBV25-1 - ASSGYRDGETQY
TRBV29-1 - SVERTRTEAF
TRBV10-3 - AIGGRLEAYEQF
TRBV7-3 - ASSTGNTGELF
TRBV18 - ASSPVGTTYNEQF
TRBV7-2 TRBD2 ASSFGGTSGSRYNEQF
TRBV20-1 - SAYINYGYT
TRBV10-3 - ASSPKTRSQETQY
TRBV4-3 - ASSQGLETGELF
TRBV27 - ASSPTRAGSSETQY
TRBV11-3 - ASSLVGSTDTQY
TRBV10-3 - AISGGSGPTDTQY
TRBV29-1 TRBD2 SAGTSGRAY
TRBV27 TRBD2 ASSFLVAGGNEQF
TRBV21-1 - ASSKRGADSYEQY